Here is one T cell receptor (beta chain) with its context. Its antigen remains unknown. Primers included in the PCR were 60 Vbeta and 13 Jbeta primers. Using immunoSEQ multiplex PCR, the repertoire was profiled, and TCRdb retains in-frame clones only, with some absent. This sample carries roughly 120,000 clones, 65% to 85% of them seen once, and the ten largest clones take about 2.7%. The source of the sample is a study of cytomegalovirus exposure and HLA in healthy donors. General study points: Association of a missense DCLRE1C variant with TCR beta V- and J-gene trimming was reported in a later analysis. Data from an earlier analysis indicated that most TCR beta V segments were productive either about 87% or about 30% of the time. An apparent linkage of common viral pathogens to several of the most significant clusters emerged in a later analysis.

This TCR was sampled from a young woman in good health and CMV-seronegative. Sequenced material: PBMCs.

The CDR3 nucleotides read TGTGCCAGCAGTTGGGACAGGGCTAGCACAGATACGCAGTATTTT. Translated, it gives CASSWDRASTDTQYF. The chain employs TRBV6-6 and TRBJ2-3; 9 bases are shared with TRBD1. CDR3 length equals 15 residues. The V and J ends lost 4 bases and 0 bases, in that order; junction bases with no gene match: 2. The germline gives CDR1 MNHNY, CDR2 SVGAGI (reference sequence).